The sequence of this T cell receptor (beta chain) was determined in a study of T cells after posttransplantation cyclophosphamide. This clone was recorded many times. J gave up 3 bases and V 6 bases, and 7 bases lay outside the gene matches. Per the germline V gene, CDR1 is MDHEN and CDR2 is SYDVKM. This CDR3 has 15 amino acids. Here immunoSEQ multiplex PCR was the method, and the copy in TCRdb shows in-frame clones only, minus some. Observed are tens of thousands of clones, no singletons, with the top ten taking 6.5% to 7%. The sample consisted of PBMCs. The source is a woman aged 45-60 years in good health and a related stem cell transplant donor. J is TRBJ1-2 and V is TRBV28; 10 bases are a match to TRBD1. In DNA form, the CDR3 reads TGTGCCAGCAGCCCCCGGGACAGGGGATACTATGGCTACACCTTC. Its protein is CASSPRDRGYYGYTF.